The rows below give T cell receptor beta chains drawn from one sample of a study of STAT5B mutations in CD4+ large granular lymphocyte leukemia. The table came from immunoSEQ multiplex PCR; TCRdb's copy has only in-frame clones and leaves some out. Counted here are under 35,000 clones, around 90% occurring once; the ten biggest clones make up over 0.4%. The source material was CD4+ T cells from blood buffy coats. Source of these receptors: a human donor in good health. CDR3s include the opening cysteine and the closing phenylalanine or tryptophan.

>TRBV6-5|TRBJ2-7
CASKRGGSYEQYF
>TRBV4-1|TRBJ2-3
CASSGVGYLVTDTQYF
>TRBV27|TRBJ2-1
CASSLLASGRGEQFF
>TRBV12-5|TRBJ1-2
CASGPGEWRGYTF
>TRBV25-1|TRBJ1-2
CASSEQGPEDFYGYTF
>TRBV6-6|TRBJ2-1
CASSYSGHEQFF
>TRBV5-4|TRBJ2-1
CASSPGQGTYNEQFF
>TRBV7-2|TRBJ2-2
CASSPHTGELFF
>TRBV23-1|TRBJ2-7
CASIQRLRLPYF
>TRBV28|TRBJ2-3
CASSLLGKGGSDTQYF
>TRBV6-1|TRBJ2-3
CASSEGQVYTDTQYF
>TRBV5-8|TRBJ1-6
CASSAGSPNSPLHF
>TRBV20-1|TRBJ1-2
CSARGSYGYTF
>TRBV6-1|TRBJ2-5
CASRGTGRETQYF
>TRBV19|TRBJ1-1
CASSTGGDRGAIEAFF
>TRBV6-5|TRBJ1-5
CASRARGGGNQPQHF